The present entry profiles one T cell receptor beta chain with its context. This sample was included in a study of blood T cell repertoires in COVID-19. At the level of the study: The analysed material was cDNA or gDNA that came from T cells, B-cell-depleted T cells, or PBMCs.

Germline V CDR1 and CDR2: SGHRS, YFSETQ. The CDR3 has 15 residues. The V segment lost 5 bases and the J segment 0 bases; nucleotides outside the gene matches: 1. Authors' methods: Estimated nucleated cell counts came from reference gene primer amplification. Here immunoSEQ multiplex PCR was the method, and the copy in TCRdb shows in-frame clones only, minus some. That table supplies the V and J calls and clone size; D and trimming were determined from the DNA. Here the sample spans 150,000 to 200,000 clones, around 90% being singletons. The chain couples TRBV5-1 to TRBJ2-3, with 12 positions matching TRBD2. Sequencing was performed on peripheral blood. This receptor was taken from a man aged 50-60 years with acute or convalescent COVID-19. CDR3 sequence (DNA): TGCGCCAGCAGAGGGACTAGCGGGAGCACAGATACGCAGTATTTT. As protein: CASRGTSGSTDTQYF.